This paragraph covers one T cell receptor beta chain sequence. Its antigen remains unknown. TCR beta libraries were made by quantitative 5'-RACE with molecular barcodes. One entry per CDR3 protein, called by TCRdb with MiXCR from the 5' RACE reads. The table includes hundreds of thousands of distinct CDR3 sequences, roughly a quarter detected once. V lost 0 bases, J lost 0 bases, and 5 bases lay in between. The V gene's germline CDR1 is SNHLY and CDR2 FYNNEI. The CDR3 is made up of 14 amino acids. This record belongs to a study of CD8 T cells in ankylosing spondylitis. Study results and caveats: Within ankylosing spondylitis blood, a TCR beta motif made up of eight highly homologous variants appeared to be characteristic. Reactive arthritis synovial fluid and blood were previously reported to contain some motif variants. The authors reported significant enrichment of disease-linked clones in matched ankylosing spondylitis synovial fluid. Clones that were linked to disease were CD8+ and were relatively rare in peripheral blood.

This rearrangement joins TRBV2 to TRBJ1-1; D is unresolved. This receptor was identified in a male donor with ankylosing spondylitis. Sequencing was carried out using blood, either unsorted or a sorted T cell fraction (not recorded which). Here the CDR3 DNA reads TGTGCCAGCAGTGAAGCTGGAGTGAACACTGAAGCTTTCTTT. Protein sequence: CASSEAGVNTEAFF.